This TCR beta chain is drawn from a study of blood T cells in healthy people across ages (dated by TCRdb to the mid-2010s). Regarding the complete study: In model experiments, roughly one uniquely barcoded TCR beta cDNA molecule per two T cells was captured by template switching. The donors were split into four age groups: young (average 16 years), middle-aged (roughly 42), aged (more than 60) and long-lived (roughly 80). To avoid experimental bias, donors of different ages were spread randomly across the sequencing lanes. Using the same blood draw, the study looked at two additional independent replicas of 1 million unique cDNA reads for two donors, one aged 18 to 29 and the other aged 80 or older. Age-related changes in TCR beta repertoire diversity were measured in the study by deep sequencing normalized with unique cDNA molecular identifiers.

The roughly 39 donors, aged 6 to 90 years, were systemically healthy Caucasian individuals from Russia. Each donor gave 8.5 to 10 milliliters of peripheral blood, collected into EDTA-treated Vacutainer tubes. Ficoll-Paque density-gradient centrifugation was used to isolate PBMCs, with at least 6 million obtained per sample. Total RNA, at least 6 micrograms per sample, was extracted from PBMCs with Trizol reagent. The percentages of naive CD45RAhigh/CD27high T cells were determined by flow cytometry on a PBMC aliquot from every donor. Taken from cysteine to phenylalanine, the CDR3 has 14 residues. The CDR3 DNA has 42 bases and is translated from base 1. Summary of the overall study and its limitations: Donor CMV infection status was unknown, potentially confounding age-related changes in expanded clonotypes. Observed TCR beta diversity per million T cells fell roughly linearly with age, and a significant reduction was already apparent by age about 43. Estimates of total diversity from one million sequenced T cells were regarded as lower bounds and underestimates. The percentage of naive T cells measured by flow cytometry correlated strongly with observed TCR beta diversity. Compared with the aged group, more naive CD4+ T cells, fewer expanded clones and increased TCR diversity were shown by the long-lived group, suggesting age selection. Because profiling used bulk unsorted PBMCs, naive and antigen-experienced compartments could not be compared conclusively.

Library generation was performed with 5' RACE. Instrument used: Illumina HiSeq 2500. A second roughly 7 to 11 cycle PCR used a sample-barcoded 5' primer and a J-beta primer mix. Each TCR beta cDNA molecule received a unique molecular identifier from a template-switch 5' adaptor carrying 12 random nucleotides. Each sample yielded at least 3 million CDR3-containing paired-end reads. The Mint cDNA synthesis kit, primed by a TRBC-specific oligonucleotide, was used to synthesize first-strand cDNA from all RNA. Following uracil-DNA glycosylase treatment, all cDNA underwent a first 18-cycle PCR with the universal primers M1SS and BC2_uni_R. Turning to the authors' computational methods: Each sample was normalized by randomly selecting 1 million high-quality reads, each carrying a distinct molecular identifier. Reads with shared molecular identifiers were discarded instead of being binned into consensus sequences. MiTCR, with a Q25 quality threshold and the strictest error-elimination algorithm, was used for CDR3 identification, clonotype clustering and error correction. A nonparametric unseen species model with Euler transformation was used to estimate lower-bound total TCR beta diversity. TCRdb reanalyzed the raw reads on its own, using fastp at Q25 for trimming and MiXCR for clone calling, and kept in-frame beta chains. When rows share a CDR3 protein, they turn into one entry using the most common DNA and genes. Here the V and J calls rest on TCRdb's processing, not on the authors' analysis. The sample profile shows 1.2 million to 1.5 million distinct CDR3 sequences; approximately 38% of them were found once. The ten largest make up around 8% of the sample.

Concerning this clonotype itself: This clone's antigen is unknown. One base away there is no much larger clone; base qualities are not given.

The rearranged chain carries TRBV21-1 and TRBJ2-7. TRBV21-1 is designated a pseudogene. Input material: blood. This clonotype originated in a young woman in good health. In nucleotide form, the sequence is TGTGCCAGCAGCAAAGTTAGAGGATTGGGTGAGCAGTACTTC. Translated, this is CASSKVRGLGEQYF.